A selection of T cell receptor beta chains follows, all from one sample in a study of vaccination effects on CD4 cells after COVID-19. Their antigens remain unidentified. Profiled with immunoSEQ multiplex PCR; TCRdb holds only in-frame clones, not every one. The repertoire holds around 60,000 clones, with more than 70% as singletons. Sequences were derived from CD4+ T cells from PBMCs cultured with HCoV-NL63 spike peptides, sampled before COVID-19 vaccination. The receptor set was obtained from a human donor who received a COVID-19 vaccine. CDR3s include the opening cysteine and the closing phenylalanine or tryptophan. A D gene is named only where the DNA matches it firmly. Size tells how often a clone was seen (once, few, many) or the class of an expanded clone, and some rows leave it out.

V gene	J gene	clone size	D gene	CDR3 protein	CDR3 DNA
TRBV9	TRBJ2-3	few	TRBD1	CASSERDRDFDTQYF	TGTGCCAGCAGCGAACGGGACAGGGATTTCGATACGCAGTATTTT
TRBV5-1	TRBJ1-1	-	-	CASSLTAGNTEAFF	TGCGCCAGCAGCCTTACCGCGGGGAACACTGAAGCTTTCTTT
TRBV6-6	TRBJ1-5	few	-	CASSYFTKFSNQPQHF	TGTGCCAGCAGTTACTTTACTAAGTTTAGCAATCAGCCCCAGCATTTT
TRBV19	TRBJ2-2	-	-	CASSSVRGGAANTGELFF	TGTGCCAGTAGTAGTGTACGTGGCGGAGCAGCGAACACCGGGGAGCTGTTTTTT
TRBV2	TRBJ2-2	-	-	CASSEAGGELFF	TGTGCCAGCAGTGAAGCGGGAGGGGAGCTGTTTTTT
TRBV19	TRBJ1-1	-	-	CASSSGLANTEAFF	TGTGCCAGTAGTTCGGGGTTGGCGAACACTGAAGCTTTCTTT
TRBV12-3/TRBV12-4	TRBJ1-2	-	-	CASSLARDGYTF	TGTGCCAGCAGTTTAGCTAGGGACGGCTACACCTTC
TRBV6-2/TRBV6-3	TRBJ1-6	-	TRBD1	CASSYWTGGSNSPLHF	TGTGCCAGCAGTTACTGGACAGGGGGTTCAAATTCACCCCTCCACTTT
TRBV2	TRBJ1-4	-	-	CASNVFQGISEKLFF	TGTGCCAGCAACGTATTCCAGGGCATTAGTGAAAAACTGTTTTTT
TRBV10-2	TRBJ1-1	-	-	CASSRQPNTEAFF	TGCGCCAGCAGCAGACAGCCAAACACTGAAGCTTTCTTT
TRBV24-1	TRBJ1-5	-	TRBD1	CATSPGTGYGNQPQHF	TGTGCCACCAGTCCCGGGACAGGGTACGGCAATCAGCCCCAGCATTTT
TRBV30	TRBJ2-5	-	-	CAWSVVSGRETQYF	TGTGCCTGGAGTGTGGTGAGCGGACGAGAGACCCAGTACTTC
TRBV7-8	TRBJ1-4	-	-	CASSSQGWESEKLFF	TGTGCCAGCAGCTCCCAGGGATGGGAGAGTGAAAAACTGTTTTTT
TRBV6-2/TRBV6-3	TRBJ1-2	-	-	CASSNSRGMRGYTF	TGTGCCAGCAGTAATAGCAGGGGAATGCGTGGCTACACCTTC